At least ten counts were recorded for the clone carrying this TCR beta chain. MiXCR, run by TCRdb on the RT-PCR reads, gives a single entry per CDR3 protein. Altogether around 700,000 distinct CDR3 sequences are present, about 14% being singletons, with the ten largest covering around 3.3%. Germline values: CDR1 SGHTA, CDR2 FQGNSA. Trimming cost V 5 bases and J 7 bases, with 15 bases left between them. The CDR3 extends over 13 amino acids. The gene calls are TRBV7-2 and TRBJ2-7, with D perhaps TRBD1 (5 bases). The sequenced material came from memory CD4+ T cells from blood. The source is a female donor in good health, serving as a healthy control. CDR3 nucleotide sequence: TGTGCCAGCAGCGACCCCGGAAGGGGTGAGCAGTACTTC. As protein: CASSDPGRGEQYF. The full variable domain, in which reference TRBV7-2 and TRBJ2-7 provide the parts outside the CDR3, is GAGVSQSPSNKVTEKGKDVELRCDPISGHTALYWYRQSLGQGLEFLIYFQGNSAPDKSGLPSDRFSAERTGGSVSTLTIQRTQQEDSAVYLCASSDPGRGEQYFGPGTRLTVT.